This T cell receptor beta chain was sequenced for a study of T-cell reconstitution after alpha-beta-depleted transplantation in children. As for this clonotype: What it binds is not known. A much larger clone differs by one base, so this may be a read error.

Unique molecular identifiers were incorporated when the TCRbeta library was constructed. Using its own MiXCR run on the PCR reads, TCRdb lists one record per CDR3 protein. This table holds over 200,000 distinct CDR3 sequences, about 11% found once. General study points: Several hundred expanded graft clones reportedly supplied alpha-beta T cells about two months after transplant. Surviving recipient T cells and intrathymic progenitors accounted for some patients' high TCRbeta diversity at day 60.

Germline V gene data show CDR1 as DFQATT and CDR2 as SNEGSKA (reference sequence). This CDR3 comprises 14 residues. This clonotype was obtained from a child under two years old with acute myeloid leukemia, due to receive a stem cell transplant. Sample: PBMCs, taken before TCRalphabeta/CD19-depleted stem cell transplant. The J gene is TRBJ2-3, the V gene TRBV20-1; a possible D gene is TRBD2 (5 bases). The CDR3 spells CNASPTPSTDTQYF. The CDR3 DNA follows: TGCAATGCTAGCCCGACTCCTAGCACAGATACGCAGTATTTT.